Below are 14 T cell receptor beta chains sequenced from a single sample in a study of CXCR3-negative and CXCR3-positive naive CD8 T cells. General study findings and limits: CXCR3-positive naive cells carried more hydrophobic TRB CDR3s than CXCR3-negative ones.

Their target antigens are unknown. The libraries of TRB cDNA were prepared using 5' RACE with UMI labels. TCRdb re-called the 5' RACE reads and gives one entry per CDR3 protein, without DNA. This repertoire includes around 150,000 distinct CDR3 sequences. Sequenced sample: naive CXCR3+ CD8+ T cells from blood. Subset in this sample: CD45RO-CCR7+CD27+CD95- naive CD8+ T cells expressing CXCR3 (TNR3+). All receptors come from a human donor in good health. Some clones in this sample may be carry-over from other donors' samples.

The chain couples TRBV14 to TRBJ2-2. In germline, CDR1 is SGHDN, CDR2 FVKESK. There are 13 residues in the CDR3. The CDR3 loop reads CAVQRGNTGELFF.

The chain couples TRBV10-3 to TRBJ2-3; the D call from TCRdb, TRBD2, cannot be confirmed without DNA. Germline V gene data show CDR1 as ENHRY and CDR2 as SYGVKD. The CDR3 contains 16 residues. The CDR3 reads CAISPRTSGGGDTQYF.

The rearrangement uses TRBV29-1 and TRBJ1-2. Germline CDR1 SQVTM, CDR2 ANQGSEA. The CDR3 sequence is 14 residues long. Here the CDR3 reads CSVEWAGANYGYTF.

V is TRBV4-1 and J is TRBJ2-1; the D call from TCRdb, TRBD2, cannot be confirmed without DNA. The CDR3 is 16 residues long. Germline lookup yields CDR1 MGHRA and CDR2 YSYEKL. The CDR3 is CASSQASSGSYNEQFF.

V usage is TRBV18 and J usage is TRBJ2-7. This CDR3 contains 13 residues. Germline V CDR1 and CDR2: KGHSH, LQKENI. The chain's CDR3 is CASSPPQAHEQYF.

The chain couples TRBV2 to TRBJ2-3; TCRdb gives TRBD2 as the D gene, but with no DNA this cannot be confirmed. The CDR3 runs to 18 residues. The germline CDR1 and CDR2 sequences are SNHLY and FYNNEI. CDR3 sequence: CASKPTSGESKWTDTQYF. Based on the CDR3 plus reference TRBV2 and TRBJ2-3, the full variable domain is EPEVTQTPSHQVTQMGQEVILRCVPISNHLYFYWYRQILGQKVEFLVSFYNNEISEKSEIFDDQFSVERPDGSNFTLKIRSTKLEDSAMYFCASKPTSGESKWTDTQYFGPGTRLTVL.

The CDR3 protein is CATELAYEQYF. This chain connects TRBV25-1 to TRBJ2-7. CDR1 is MGHDK and CDR2 is SYGVNS in the germline V gene. CDR3 length: 11 amino acids.

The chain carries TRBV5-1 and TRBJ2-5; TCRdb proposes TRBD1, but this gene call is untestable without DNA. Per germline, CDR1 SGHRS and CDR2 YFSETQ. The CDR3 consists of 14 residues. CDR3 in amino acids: CASSPGDNQETQYF.

The CDR3 protein is CASSVVQSSYNEQFF. This chain connects TRBV9 to TRBJ2-1. The germline gives CDR1 SGDLS, CDR2 YYNGEE. The CDR3 contains 15 residues.

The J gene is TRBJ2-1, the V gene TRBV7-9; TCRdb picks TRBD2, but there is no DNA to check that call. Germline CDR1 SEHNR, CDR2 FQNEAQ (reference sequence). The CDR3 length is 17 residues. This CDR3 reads CASSLAGGRATDNEQFF.

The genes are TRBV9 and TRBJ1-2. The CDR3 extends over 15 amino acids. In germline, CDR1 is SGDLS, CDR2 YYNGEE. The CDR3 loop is CASSVDLGTNYGYTF. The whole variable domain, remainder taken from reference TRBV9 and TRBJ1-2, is DSGVTQTPKHLITATGQRVTLRCSPRSGDLSVYWYQQSLDQGLQFLIQYYNGEERAKGNILERFSAQQFPDLHSELNLSSLELGDSALYFCASSVDLGTNYGYTFGSGTRLTVV.

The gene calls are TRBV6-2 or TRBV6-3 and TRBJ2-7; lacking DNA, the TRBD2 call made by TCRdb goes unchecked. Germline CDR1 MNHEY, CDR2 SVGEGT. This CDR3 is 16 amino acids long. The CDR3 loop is CASSYSPTGTRGEQYF.

The CDR3 region is CASSQGSGGEQYF. The chain uses TRBV14 and TRBJ2-7. This CDR3 spans 13 amino acids. CDR1 is SGHDN, CDR2 FVKESK, per germline.

The CDR3 loop reads CASSLDRMNPGNTIYF. The rearrangement links TRBV28 to TRBJ1-3. Germline CDR1 is MDHEN and CDR2 is SYDVKM. This CDR3 comprises 16 residues.